A selection of T cell receptor beta chains follows, all from one sample in a study of T cells in Graves' hyperthyroidism and ophthalmopathy. TCRdb re-analysed the multiplex PCR reads in MiXCR, keeping a single row per CDR3 protein. The table lists 750,000 to 900,000 distinct CDR3 sequences, 38% of them singletons. Source material: blood. These receptors all come from a man aged 18 to 29 with Graves' hyperthyroidism. Each CDR3 is given with its conserved first and last residue. Fields, in order: D gene, clone size, V gene, J gene, CDR3 DNA, CDR3 protein. A D gene is named only where the DNA matches it firmly. Size tells how often a clone was seen (once, few, many) or the class of an expanded clone, and some rows leave it out.

>.|few|TRBV29-1|TRBJ2-2
TGCAGCGTTGAAGCCTTCACCGAGGGGCTTAACACCGGGGAGCTGTTTTTT
CSVEAFTEGLNTGELFF
>.|few|TRBV5-1|TRBJ1-5
TGCGCCAGCAGCTTGGTTGAGGGACGGCCCCAGCATTTT
CASSLVEGRPQHF
>.|.|TRBV7-9|TRBJ2-6
TGTGCCAGCAGCTTAGACGCCCCTAGTTATGGGGCCAACGTCCTGACTTTC
CASSLDAPSYGANVLTF
>.|many|TRBV4-1|TRBJ1-6
TGCGCCAGCAGCCAAACAGACATGGGATCACCCCTCCACTTT
CASSQTDMGSPLHF
>TRBD1|many|TRBV12-3/TRBV12-4|TRBJ1-2
TGTGCCAGCAGGTTAACAGGGGAGGATGGCTACACCTTC
CASRLTGEDGYTF
>TRBD2|few|TRBV6-5|TRBJ2-7
TGTGCCAGCAGTCCCGGGACTAGCGGGAGCCTCAAGCAGTACTTC
CASSPGTSGSLKQYF
>.|many|TRBV15|TRBJ1-6
TGTGCCACCAGCAGGGGACTTAGCTCCTATAATTCACCCCTCCACTTT
CATSRGLSSYNSPLHF
>TRBD1|.|TRBV6-6|TRBJ1-5
TGTGCCAGTACACAGGGGTTGGATCAGCCCCAGCATTTT
CASTQGLDQPQHF
>TRBD1|few|TRBV12-3/TRBV12-4|TRBJ2-7
TGTGCCAGCAGGCTTAGGGGCGGGACAGGATCTTACGAGCAGTACTTC
CASRLRGGTGSYEQYF
>.|once|TRBV6-6|TRBJ2-7
TGTGCCAGCAGCCTTCAGGGGTGGGCTGACTACGAGCAGTACTTC
CASSLQGWADYEQYF
>.|many|TRBV7-3|TRBJ2-2
TGTGCCAGCAGCTTAACTCGCGACACCGGGGAGCTGTTTTTT
CASSLTRDTGELFF
>.|.|TRBV19|TRBJ1-2
TGTGCCAGTAGTAGAGGGGACGGGCGAAAGGCTGGCTACACCTTC
CASSRGDGRKAGYTF
>TRBD2|few|TRBV5-6|TRBJ2-5
TGTGCCAGCAGCTTGTGGGCTAGCGGGGGGGAGACCCAGTACTTC
CASSLWASGGETQYF
>.|few|TRBV20-1|TRBJ1-6
TGCAGTGCTACTACTTCCGGGACCGTCAATTCACCCCTCCACTTT
CSATTSGTVNSPLHF
>TRBD2|.|TRBV29-1|TRBJ2-5
TGCAGCGTTATGGGACTAGCGGGGGGTTCAGAGACCCAGTACTTC
CSVMGLAGGSETQYF
>.|.|TRBV11-2|TRBJ2-5
TGTGCCAGCTCTGAGGAGACATTTAAAGAGACCCAGTACTTC
CASSEETFKETQYF
>TRBD2|many|TRBV20-1|TRBJ2-5
TGCAGTGCTGGACTAGCGGGGGGGACCCAGTACTTC
CSAGLAGGTQYF
>.|.|TRBV25-1|TRBJ2-7
TGTGCCAGCAGTCCCCCGGCAGCTTCCTACGAGCAGTACTTC
CASSPPAASYEQYF
>TRBD1|few|TRBV11-2|TRBJ1-1
TGTGCCAGCAGCTTATATGGACGGGACAGGAGGAACACTGAAGCTTTCTTT
CASSLYGRDRRNTEAFF
>.|.|TRBV5-1|TRBJ2-2
TGCGCCAGCAGCTTGGCTGGGGGCTTTCCATTCACCGGGGAGCTGTTTTTT
CASSLAGGFPFTGELFF
>.|.|TRBV6-5|TRBJ2-7
TGTGCCAGCAGTTACTCGGGGGAGTTACAATACGAGCAGTACTTC
CASSYSGELQYEQYF
>TRBD2|.|TRBV29-1|TRBJ2-3
TGCAGCGTACTAGCGGGAGGGAAAGATACGCAGTATTTT
CSVLAGGKDTQYF
>.|.|TRBV6-5|TRBJ1-2
TGTGCCAGCAGGACCCCCCGGCTGGAGGGCTACACCTTC
CASRTPRLEGYTF
>.|many|TRBV20-1|TRBJ1-4
TGCAGTGCTCAACGGGAAGGGGATGAAAAACTGTTTTTT
CSAQREGDEKLFF
>TRBD1|many|TRBV2|TRBJ1-4
TGTGCCAGCAGGGAGACAGGGGTTGGCAATGAAAAACTGTTTTTT
CASRETGVGNEKLFF
>.|many|TRBV19|TRBJ1-4
TGTGCCAGTAGTATCGGAGGAAAACTGTTTTTT
CASSIGGKLFF
>.|.|TRBV7-9|TRBJ2-3
TGTGCCAGCAGCCCCCGAGGGCCAGATACGCAGTATTTT
CASSPRGPDTQYF
>TRBD1|.|TRBV7-9|TRBJ1-5
TGTGCCAGCAGCTTAGCCGGGACAGGGGACAATCAGCCCCAGCATTTT
CASSLAGTGDNQPQHF
>.|.|TRBV12-3/TRBV12-4|TRBJ2-2
TGTGCCAGCACCCTCAGTCCGAACACCGGGGAGCTGTTTTTT
CASTLSPNTGELFF
>.|.|TRBV7-6|TRBJ1-3
TGTGCCAGCAGCTTAGATGGGGAGGTCTATGGCTACACCATATATTTT
CASSLDGEVYGYTIYF
>TRBD2|once|TRBV19|TRBJ2-2
TGTGCCAGTAGTATTCGAGCGGGAGCTGGGGAGCTGTTTTTT
CASSIRAGAGELFF